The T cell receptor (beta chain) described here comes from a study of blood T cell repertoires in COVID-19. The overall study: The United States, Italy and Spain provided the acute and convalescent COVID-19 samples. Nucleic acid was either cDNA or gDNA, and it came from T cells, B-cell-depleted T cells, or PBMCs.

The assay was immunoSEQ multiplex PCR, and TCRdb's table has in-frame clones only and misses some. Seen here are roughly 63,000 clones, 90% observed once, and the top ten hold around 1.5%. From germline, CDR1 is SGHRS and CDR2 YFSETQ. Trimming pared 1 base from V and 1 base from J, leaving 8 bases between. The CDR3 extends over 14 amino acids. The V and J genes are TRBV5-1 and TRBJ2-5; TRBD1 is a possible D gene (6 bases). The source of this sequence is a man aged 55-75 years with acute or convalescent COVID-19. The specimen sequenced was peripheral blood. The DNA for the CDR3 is TGCGCCAGCAGCTTGTGGGGGCCCCAAGAGACCCAGTACTTC. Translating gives CASSLWGPQETQYF.